Reported below is one TCR beta chain. What it binds is unknown. The sample's treatment: some 20 received Ad26.COV2.S at low or high dose, single or two shots; roughly five received placebo; per-sample allocation not given. Sampling happened 63 days after the first vaccine or placebo injection. Generated by immunoSEQ multiplex PCR, the TCRdb table keeps only in-frame clones and is missing some. Of 410,000 or so clones in the sample, about 92% were seen once. The CDR3 runs 14 residues. The V gene lost 0 bases and the J gene lost 3 bases, with 10 bases spanning the gap. CDR1 and CDR2 (germline): SGDLS, YYNGEE. The entry originates in a study of Ad26.COV2.S vaccination and SARS-CoV-2 variants. Looking at the study overall: The Ad26.COV2.S arm of the COV1001 trial was where the donor was placed. General study findings and limits: Reportedly, spike-specific CD8+ and CD4+ T cell responses achieved substantial breadth once vaccination had taken place.

Sequences were derived from peripheral blood, sampled in a trial of Ad26.COV2.S vaccine versus placebo. The clonotype comes from a person between 18 and 65 years old who received the Ad26.COV2.S COVID-19 vaccine or a placebo. This sequence joins TRBV9 and TRBJ2-7, with D perhaps TRBD1 (6 bases). CDR3 bases: TGTGCCAGCAGCGTAGGTTTCAGGGGCTACGAGCAGTACTTC. It specifies CASSVGFRGYEQYF.